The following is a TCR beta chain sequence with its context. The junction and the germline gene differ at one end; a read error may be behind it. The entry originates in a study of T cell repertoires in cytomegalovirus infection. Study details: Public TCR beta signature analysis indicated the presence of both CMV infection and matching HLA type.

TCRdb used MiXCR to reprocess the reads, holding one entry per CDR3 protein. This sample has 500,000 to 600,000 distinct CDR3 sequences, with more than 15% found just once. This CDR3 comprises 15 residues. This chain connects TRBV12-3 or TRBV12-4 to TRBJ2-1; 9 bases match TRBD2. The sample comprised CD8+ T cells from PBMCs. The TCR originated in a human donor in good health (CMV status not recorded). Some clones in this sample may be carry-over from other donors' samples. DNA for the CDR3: TGTGCCAGCTCCCGGGCGGGGGGGCTGATTAATGAGCAGTTATTC. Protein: CASSRAGGLINEQLF.